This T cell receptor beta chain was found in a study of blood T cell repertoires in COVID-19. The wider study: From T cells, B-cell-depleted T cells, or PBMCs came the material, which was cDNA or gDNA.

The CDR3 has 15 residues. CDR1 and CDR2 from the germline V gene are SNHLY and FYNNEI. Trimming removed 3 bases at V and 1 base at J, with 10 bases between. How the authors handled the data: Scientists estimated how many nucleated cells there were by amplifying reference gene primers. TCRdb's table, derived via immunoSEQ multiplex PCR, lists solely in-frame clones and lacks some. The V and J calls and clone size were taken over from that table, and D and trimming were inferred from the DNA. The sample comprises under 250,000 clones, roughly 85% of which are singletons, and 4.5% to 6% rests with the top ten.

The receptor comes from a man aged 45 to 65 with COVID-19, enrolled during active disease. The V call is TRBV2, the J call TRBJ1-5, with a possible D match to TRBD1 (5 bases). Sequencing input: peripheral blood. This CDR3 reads CASSDWAGSNQPQHF. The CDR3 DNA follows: TGTGCCAGCAGTGATTGGGCAGGGAGCAATCAGCCCCAGCATTTT.